Included here is one T cell receptor (beta chain) sequence, with context. As handled by the study authors: Estimation of nucleated cell counts relied on the amplification of reference gene primers. Clones were read by immunoSEQ multiplex PCR, and TCRdb kept only the in-frame ones, dropping some. That table furnishes V, J and clone size, whereas the DNA furnished D and trimming. Of some 220,000 clones listed, 86% are singletons. This specimen comes from a study of blood T cell repertoires in COVID-19. On the study more broadly: Samples came from the United States, Italy and Spain, spanning acute and convalescent COVID-19.

J lost 2 bases, V lost 4 bases, and 6 bases had no gene match. The germline V gene encodes CDR1 SGDLS and CDR2 YYNGEE. The CDR3 totals 16 residues. The rearrangement uses TRBV9 and TRBJ2-1, with 10 bases lining up with TRBD1. The TCR was taken from a woman between 40 and 55 years old with acute COVID-19. Sequencing was done on a sample of PBMCs or T cells enriched from blood (not recorded which). The CDR3 is CASSPRGQGAYNEQFF. The DNA for the CDR3 is TGTGCCAGCAGCCCGAGAGGACAGGGGGCCTACAATGAGCAGTTCTTC.